This T cell receptor beta chain was found in a study of vaccination effects on CD4 cells after COVID-19. About this clone itself: Its antigen is currently unknown.

Profiled with immunoSEQ multiplex PCR; TCRdb holds only in-frame clones, not every one. The table lists about 66,000 clones, 76% of them singletons. Germline-derived CDR1 and CDR2 are SGHAT and FQNNGV. CDR3 length equals 11 residues. V shed 2 bases and J shed 3 bases, with 2 bases lying between them. Under the ViraFEST assay, PBMC were stimulated with viral peptide pools so that antigen-specific CD4+ T cells expanded. Sequencing was performed afterwards. The authors isolated CD4+ T cells after around 9 days of culture. Either the mRNA-1273 or the BNT162b2 vaccine was given to participants as two doses. Study observations and caveats: Cross-reactivity with common cold coronaviruses was shown by only 1 of 255 vaccine-induced clones in healthy vaccinees.

This clonotype was sampled from a human donor who received a COVID-19 vaccine. Sequenced material: CD4+ T cells from PBMCs cultured with HCoV-OC43 spike peptides, taken after COVID-19 vaccination. As for subset: HCoV-OC43 spike overlapping peptide pool stimulation. The chain joins TRBV11-2 to TRBJ2-7; D is ambiguous. The CDR3, as DNA: TGTGCCAGCAGCTTACACTACGAGCAGTACGTC. It translates to CASSLHYEQYV.